What follows is one T cell receptor beta chain and its context. Its antigen remains unknown. The data were obtained in a study of T cell responses to AZD1222 COVID-19 vaccine. CDR1 and CDR2 from the germline V gene are MGHRA and YSYEKL. The length of the CDR3 is 13 residues. With 0 bases removed from V and 8 bases from J, the gap between germline ends came to 10 bases. Broader study findings: At study baseline, merely five or six AZD1222 recipients were seropositive. Repertoire samples came only from after the peak T cell response.

Generated by immunoSEQ multiplex PCR, the TCRdb table keeps only in-frame clones and is missing some. The sample lists 130,000 or so clones; more than 70% were seen once. The receptor was derived from an adult in good health. The sample here was peripheral blood, taken on day 0 of AZD1222 vaccination. V gene TRBV4-1 combines with J gene TRBJ1-2; D is unclear. For the CDR3, the DNA is TGCGCCAGCAGCCAAGATGCCTCTGGGGGCTACACCTTC. Protein sequence: CASSQDASGGYTF.